This T cell receptor beta chain comes out of a study of blood T cells in healthy people across ages. About the research overall: Per two T cells, about one barcoded beta molecule was captured through template switching.

Peripheral blood was drawn, approximately 10 milliliters per donor. A second about 7 to 12 cycle PCR used barcoded and J-beta primers. TCRdb re-called the 5' RACE reads through MiXCR, storing one row per CDR3 protein. Of about 800,000 distinct CDR3 sequences detected, roughly 50% appear once; the ten largest clones hold about 20%. The receptor comes from a man aged 30 to 39 in good health. The specimen was blood.

The CDR3 loop reads CSASPSGPYNEQFF. The CDR3 coding sequence is TGCAGTGCTAGTCCCAGCGGGCCCTACAATGAGCAGTTCTTC. The V and J genes are TRBV20-1 and TRBJ2-1, with D tentatively TRBD2 (6 bases). Trimming shortened V by 3 bases and J by 2 bases, and 11 bases separated the two germline ends. The CDR3 is 14 amino acids. Germline V lookup: CDR1 DFQATT, CDR2 SNEGSKA (reference sequence).